The entry that follows covers one T cell receptor beta chain sequence. The antigen is unknown. This entry is derived from a study of cytomegalovirus exposure and HLA in healthy donors. General study results and limits: Cytomegalovirus status was reportedly diagnosed by the classifier with high specificity and sensitivity.

Losses at the gene ends were 2 bases for V and 14 bases for J; bases not matched to a gene: 12. Germline V gene lookup returns CDR1 LGHNA and CDR2 YNFKEQ. This CDR3 comprises 14 residues. The data were produced by immunoSEQ multiplex PCR, yet TCRdb's version contains in-frame clones alone and is incomplete. The sample records roughly 98,000 clones, about 83% being singletons. The sequencing sample was made of PBMCs. The sequence was collected from a young woman in good health and CMV-seronegative. V gene TRBV4-2 combines with J gene TRBJ2-1, with 7 bases identical to TRBD2. The chain's CDR3 is CASSQSGGVNTKFF. The CDR3 bases are TGTGCCAGCAGCCAATCGGGGGGAGTAAACACCAAGTTCTTC.